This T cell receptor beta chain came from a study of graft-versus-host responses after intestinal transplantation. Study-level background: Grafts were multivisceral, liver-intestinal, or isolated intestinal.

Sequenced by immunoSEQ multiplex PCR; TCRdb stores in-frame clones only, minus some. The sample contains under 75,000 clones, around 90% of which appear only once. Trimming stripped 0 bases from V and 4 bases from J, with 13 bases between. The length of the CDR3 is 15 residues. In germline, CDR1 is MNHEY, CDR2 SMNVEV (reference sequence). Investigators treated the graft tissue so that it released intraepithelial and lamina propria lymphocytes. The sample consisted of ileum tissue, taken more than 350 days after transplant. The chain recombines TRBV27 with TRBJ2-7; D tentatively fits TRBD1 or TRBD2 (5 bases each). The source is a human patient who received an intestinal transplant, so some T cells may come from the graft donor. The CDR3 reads CASSLSGVGFYEQYF. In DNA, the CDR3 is TGTGCCAGCAGTTTATCGGGGGTGGGGTTTTACGAGCAGTACTTC.